The 30 T cell receptor beta chains given below trace back to one sample, sequenced in a study of blood T cell repertoires in COVID-19. Produced via immunoSEQ multiplex PCR; TCRdb's table is partial and in-frame only. The sample carries 360,000 or so clones, 75% to 90% recorded once. Sequencing was carried out using PBMCs or T cells enriched from blood (not recorded which). The receptor source for this set is a woman aged 45-60 years who had recovered from COVID-19.

The chain uses TRBV11-2 and TRBJ1-4; 8 bases are shared with TRBD1. CDR3 length: 14 amino acids. Germline-derived CDR1 and CDR2 are SGHAT and FQNNGV. With V trimmed by 4 bases and J by 8 bases, 6 bases remained unmatched. The CDR3 sequence: CASSSTGEWEKLFF. CDR3 nucleotides: TGTGCCAGCAGCTCGACAGGGGAGTGGGAAAAACTGTTTTTT.

This clone showed up just a few times. The chain carries TRBV25-1 and TRBJ1-6; D call uncertain. The CDR3 consists of 15 residues. V lost 3 bases and J 6 bases, leaving 12 bases between the germline ends. The V gene's germline CDR1 is MGHDK and CDR2 SYGVNS. This chain's CDR3 is CASSESGNSNSPLHF. The CDR3 region has the DNA TGTGCCAGCAGTGAGTCGGGGAATTCTAATTCACCCCTCCACTTT.

This chain connects TRBV18 to TRBJ1-2, with 9 bases matching TRBD1. CDR1 is KGHSH and CDR2 is LQKENI in the germline V gene. V was pared by 6 bases and J by 4 bases, with 12 bases of the junction left unmatched. CDR3 length: 16 residues. The CDR3 region has the DNA TGTGCCAGCTCGCCAGGGAACAGGGGGCGCGGCTATGGCTACACCTTC. Translation: CASSPGNRGRGYGYTF.

V is TRBV5-1 and J is TRBJ1-1; D remains unclear. The CDR3 runs to 14 residues. V lost 3 bases and J lost 5, with 14 bases in between. CDR1 SGHRS and CDR2 YFSETQ come from the germline V gene. CDR3 nucleotides: TGCGCCAGCAGCTATGGGAGATCCAGGACTGAAGCTTTCTTT. Translated: CASSYGRSRTEAFF. The whole variable domain, filled in from reference TRBV5-1 and TRBJ1-1, reads KAGVTQTPRYLIKTRGQQVTLSCSPISGHRSVSWYQQTPGQGLQFLFEYFSETQRNKGNFPGRFSGRQFSNSRSEMNVSTLELGDSALYLCASSYGRSRTEAFFGQGTRLTVV.

On this clone: Within the sample, other DNA sequences also encode this same CDR3. The chain links TRBV3-1 (or the pseudogene TRBV3-2) to TRBJ1-2; D is uncertain. Germline-derived CDR1 and CDR2 are LGHDT and YNNKEL (reference sequence). The length of the CDR3 is 13 residues. V was clipped by 4 bases and J by 4 bases, with 10 bases between them. The chain's CDR3 is CASSPGLSYGYTF. The CDR3 nucleotides read TGTGCCAGCAGCCCCGGACTTAGCTATGGCTACACCTTC.

This clone was observed a handful of times. The chain joins TRBV19 to TRBJ1-2; 10 nucleotides line up with TRBD1. The CDR3 sequence is 14 residues long. Germline CDR1 is LNHDA and CDR2 is SQIVND (reference sequence). Unmatched junction bases numbered 8, after V lost 5 bases and J lost 8 bases. The CDR3 coding sequence is TGTGCCAGTAGTCCCGACAGGGGGCGAGGAGGCTACACCTTC. Amino acids: CASSPDRGRGGYTF.

This clone has just a few counts. Other nucleotide sequences in the sample specify the same CDR3. V is TRBV6-5 and J is TRBJ1-5, with 9 bases that match TRBD1. J was trimmed by 2 bases and V by 6 bases; bases with no gene match: 5. Germline V gene sequence: CDR1 MNHEY, CDR2 SVGAGI. The CDR3 extends over 15 amino acids. As DNA, the CDR3 is TGTGCCAGCAGCTCCGGGACAGGGCGCAATCAGCCCCAGCATTTT. This codes for CASSSGTGRNQPQHF.

The chain has TRBV14 and TRBJ2-7; 11 bases are a match to TRBD2. The CDR3 has 15 residues. With V trimmed by 4 bases and J by 7 bases, 9 bases remained unmatched. Germline loops: CDR1 SGHDN, CDR2 FVKESK. CDR3 in DNA: TGTGCCAGCAGCCTAGGTAGCGGGAGGGCGAAGGAGCAGTACTTC. Its translation: CASSLGSGRAKEQYF.

This chain joins TRBV19 and TRBJ2-4, with 10 nucleotides matching TRBD1. Looked up from germline, CDR1 is LNHDA and CDR2 is SQIVND (reference sequence). J was trimmed by 1 base and V by 7 bases; bases with no gene match: 7. This CDR3 has 16 residues. CDR3 in DNA: TGTGCCAGTACGACAGGGGGCTTTGGTGCCAAAAACATTCAGTACTTC. It specifies CASTTGGFGAKNIQYF.

This clone has only one observation. This chain uses TRBV6-5 with TRBJ1-2; 10 bases align to TRBD1. The CDR3 loop spans 14 amino acids. Per the germline V gene, CDR1 is MNHEY and CDR2 is SVGAGI. V gave up 7 bases and J gave up 8 bases; unmatched junction bases: 10. CDR3 amino acids: CASKPGQGLGGYTF. The DNA of the CDR3 is TGTGCCAGCAAACCGGGACAGGGGCTTGGAGGCTACACCTTC.

The CDR3 is CASSLAEIAGGTYEQYF. The DNA for the CDR3 is TGTGCCAGCTCACTCGCTGAGATAGCGGGGGGCACCTACGAGCAGTACTTC. V gene TRBV18 combines with J gene TRBJ2-7; 10 bases are a match to TRBD2. Germline trimming cut 4 bases from V and 2 bases from J; bases unmatched to any gene: 11. Germline lookup yields CDR1 KGHSH and CDR2 LQKENI. This CDR3 contains 17 residues.

V is TRBV9 and J is TRBJ1-2; 9 bases agree with TRBD1. CDR3 length: 14 amino acids. Germline CDR1 and CDR2: SGDLS and YYNGEE. J lost 4 bases, V lost 3 bases, and 4 bases had no gene match. CDR3 protein: CASSATGGLYGYTF. Written as DNA, the CDR3 is TGTGCCAGCAGCGCGACAGGGGGTCTCTATGGCTACACCTTC. The entire variable domain, with the rest obtained from reference TRBV9 and TRBJ1-2, is as follows: DSGVTQTPKHLITATGQRVTLRCSPRSGDLSVYWYQQSLDQGLQFLIQYYNGEERAKGNILERFSAQQFPDLHSELNLSSLELGDSALYFCASSATGGLYGYTFGSGTRLTVV.

V is TRBV6-5 and J is TRBJ1-1; D is perhaps TRBD1 (5 bases). The CDR3 totals 16 residues. Germline CDR1 is MNHEY and CDR2 is SVGAGI. V lost 3 bases and J 2 bases, leaving 16 bases between the germline ends. CDR3 in DNA: TGTGCCAGCAGTTATACCTGGAGGGACGGCAACACTGAAGCTTTCTTT. It codes for CASSYTWRDGNTEAFF.

The chain employs TRBV5-1 and TRBJ2-2; perhaps TRBD2 as D (7 bases). The CDR3 is 15 residues long. V was cut by 3 bases and J by 7 bases, with 16 bases left in between. Germline V gene sequence: CDR1 SGHRS, CDR2 YFSETQ. CDR3 DNA sequence: TGCGCCAGCAGCTCCGAAGGGGGGGGCCTCGGGGAGCTGTTTTTT. Translation gives CASSSEGGGLGELFF.

This rearrangement joins TRBV3-1 (or the pseudogene TRBV3-2) to TRBJ1-1; D uncertain. CDR3 length: 12 residues. V was cut by 2 bases and J by 3 bases, with 4 bases left in between. Germline V gene sequence: CDR1 LGHDT, CDR2 YNNKEL (reference sequence). CDR3 nucleotides: TGTGCCAGCAGCCAAATCTACACTGAAGCTTTCTTT. Its translation: CASSQIYTEAFF.

The chain links TRBV11-3 to TRBJ1-1; no firm D call. Germline V gene lookup returns CDR1 SGHNT and CDR2 YENEEA. The CDR3 covers 14 residues. V was pared by 6 bases and J by 0 bases, with 11 bases between. The CDR3 DNA is TGTGCCAGCAGTAAAGACACAGTGAACACTGAAGCTTTCTTT. This translates into CASSKDTVNTEAFF.

This clone was seen once. The V and J genes are TRBV5-6 and TRBJ2-2; TRBD2 matches 9 bases. Per germline, CDR1 SGHDT and CDR2 YYEEEE. CDR3 size: 16 residues. V lost 3 bases to trimming and J lost 5 bases; unmatched junction nucleotides: 8. CDR3 sequence: CASSSWASGTTGELFF. In nucleotides, the CDR3 is TGTGCCAGCAGCTCATGGGCTAGCGGGACAACCGGGGAGCTGTTTTTT. Together with reference TRBV5-6 and TRBJ2-2, the CDR3 gives the full variable domain: DAGVTQSPTHLIKTRGQQVTLRCSPKSGHDTVSWYQQALGQGPQFIFQYYEEEERQRGNFPDRFSGHQFPNYSSELNVNALLLGDSALYLCASSSWASGTTGELFFGEGSRLTVL.

The chain links TRBV7-2 to TRBJ1-2; 7 positions match TRBD1. Germline values: CDR1 SGHTA, CDR2 FQGNSA. The CDR3 length is 13 residues. The V and J ends lost 1 base and 8 bases, in that order; junction bases with no gene match: 4. The CDR3 loop reads CASSLDRGSGYTF. The CDR3 DNA reads as TGTGCCAGCAGCTTAGACAGGGGTAGCGGCTACACCTTC.

The chain employs TRBV18 and TRBJ2-5, with D unresolved. Germline assignment: CDR1 KGHSH and CDR2 LQKENI. V was shortened by 3 bases and J by 0 bases, with 8 bases between the two germline ends. This CDR3 comprises 14 residues. CDR3 sequence (DNA): TGTGCCAGCTCACCTACTACGTACCAAGAGACCCAGTACTTC. Translating gives CASSPTTYQETQYF.

The chain is built from TRBV30 and TRBJ1-2; D not certain. Germline V gene sequence: CDR1 GTSNPN, CDR2 SVGIG (reference sequence). The germline V and J ends were trimmed by 8 bases and 5 bases, with 15 bases remaining between them. This CDR3 region has 12 residues. CDR3 DNA sequence: TGTGCCCTGTGGTCCGCGGAATATGGCTACACCTTC. It is translated as CALWSAEYGYTF. The full variable domain, with the rest looked up from reference TRBV30 and TRBJ1-2, is SQTIHQWPATLVQPVGSPLSLECTVEGTSNPNLYWYRQAAGRGLQLLFYSVGIGQISSEVPQNLSASRPQDRQFILSSKKLLLSDSGFYLCALWSAEYGYTFGSGTRLTVV.

To note about this clone: The junction does not match germline at one end; this may be a read error. The chain links TRBV27 to TRBJ2-1; D is perhaps TRBD2 (6 bases). Germline lookup yields CDR1 MNHEY and CDR2 SMNVEV (reference sequence). The CDR3 extends over 14 amino acids. CDR3 DNA sequence: TGTGCCAGCAGTGCCCGGGACTCCCACAATGAGCAGTTCTTC. Protein: CASSARDSHNEQFF.

This chain connects TRBV11-2 to TRBJ1-2; D perhaps matches TRBD1 (5 bases). Between the trimmed V and J ends, which lost 7 bases and 2 bases, there was a span of 17 bases. There are 15 residues in the CDR3. CDR1 is SGHAT and CDR2 is FQNNGV in the germline V gene. CDR3 DNA: TGTGCCAGCACATTCAGTGCAGGGATGAACTATGGCTACACCTTC. As protein: CASTFSAGMNYGYTF. Complete variable domain (other parts from reference TRBV11-2 and TRBJ1-2): EAGVAQSPRYKIIEKRQSVAFWCNPISGHATLYWYQQILGQGPKLLIQFQNNGVVDDSQLPKDRFSAERLKGVDSTLKIQPAKLEDSAVYLCASTFSAGMNYGYTFGSGTRLTVV.

This clone was seen once. V and J are TRBV27 and TRBJ2-1, with 7 nucleotides matching TRBD1. The ends lost 8 bases at V and 1 base at J; junction bases unmatched: 11. This CDR3 comprises 16 residues. CDR1 is MNHEY, CDR2 SMNVEV, per germline (reference sequence). The DNA for the CDR3 is TGTGCCAGCGGGGAACCACAGGGGTCGTCCTACAATGAGCAGTTCTTC. Residues: CASGEPQGSSYNEQFF.

The CDR3 sequence: CASSWGGLDTEAFF. DNA for the CDR3: TGTGCCAGCAGCTGGGGGGGTTTAGACACTGAAGCTTTCTTT. The chain has TRBV9 and TRBJ1-1; TRBD1 is a possible D gene (5 bases). The CDR3 totals 14 residues. Trimming cost V 4 bases and J 3 bases, with 13 bases left between them. Germline V gives CDR1 SGDLS, CDR2 YYNGEE.

The chain joins TRBV6-5 to TRBJ2-2; TRBD2 might be the D (6 bases). CDR1 MNHEY and CDR2 SVGAGI come from the germline V gene. V gave up 5 bases and J gave up 6 bases, with 13 bases separating them. The CDR3 has 14 amino acids. The CDR3 region is CASSPPGAAGELFF. CDR3 DNA sequence: TGTGCCAGCAGTCCCCCGGGAGCGGCCGGGGAGCTGTTTTTT.

This clone was picked up a small number of times. The chain recombines TRBV11-3 with TRBJ1-2; 8 bases map to TRBD1. After removal of 5 bases from V and 4 bases from J, the junction contained 6 bases not matched to a gene. CDR1 and CDR2 (germline): SGHNT, YENEEA. The CDR3 totals 14 residues. CDR3 loop: CASSPGQGSYGYTF. The CDR3 DNA follows: TGTGCCAGCAGCCCCGGACAGGGTAGCTATGGCTACACCTTC.

This clone has only a few counts. The V and J genes are TRBV19 and TRBJ1-2; TRBD1 matches 7 bases. CDR1 is LNHDA, CDR2 SQIVND, per germline (reference sequence). Losses at the gene ends were 1 base for V and 7 bases for J; bases not matched to a gene: 6. The CDR3 consists of 14 residues. This chain's CDR3 is CASSIGSQGVGYTF. CDR3 DNA sequence: TGTGCCAGTAGTATAGGCAGCCAGGGGGTTGGCTACACCTTC. Looking up the rest from reference TRBV19 and TRBJ1-2 gives the full variable domain: DGGITQSPKYLFRKEGQNVTLSCEQNLNHDAMYWYRQDPGQGLRLIYYSQIVNDFQKGDIAEGYSVSREKKESFPLTVTSAQKNPTAFYLCASSIGSQGVGYTFGSGTRLTVV.

In nucleotides, the CDR3 is TGTGCCAGCAGCTTAGCGTCAGGCGGCTACACCTTC. This gives the protein CASSLASGGYTF. J is TRBJ1-2 and V is TRBV7-9; D remains ambiguous. The germline V gene encodes CDR1 SEHNR and CDR2 FQNEAQ (reference sequence). The CDR3 is 12 residues long. V gave up 0 bases and J gave up 8 bases, with 7 bases separating them. The full variable domain, in which reference TRBV7-9 and TRBJ1-2 provide the parts outside the CDR3, is DTGVSQNPRHKITKRGQNVTFRCDPISEHNRLYWYRQTLGQGPEFLTYFQNEAQLEKSRLLSDRFSAERPKGSFSTLEIQRTEQGDSAMYLCASSLASGGYTFGSGTRLTVV.

V usage is TRBV27 and J usage is TRBJ2-1; possible D gene TRBD2, 6 bases. This CDR3 has 13 residues. Germline CDR1 MNHEY, CDR2 SMNVEV (reference sequence). V lost 7 bases and J 10 bases, leaving 17 bases between the germline ends. In DNA, the CDR3 is TGTGCCAGCACCGTAGCGTCCGGGGGAGAGCAGTTCTTC. This sequence encodes CASTVASGGEQFF.

The genes are TRBV19 and TRBJ1-5; tentatively, D is TRBD1 (6 bases). The germline V and J ends were trimmed by 8 bases and 11 bases, with 19 bases remaining between them. The CDR3 totals 13 residues. Germline loops: CDR1 LNHDA, CDR2 SQIVND (reference sequence). CDR3 loop: CASGAQGSLSQHF. The DNA for the CDR3 is TGTGCCAGTGGGGCCCAGGGGTCATTATCCCAGCATTTT. The variable domain in full, completed from reference TRBV19 and TRBJ1-5, reads DGGITQSPKYLFRKEGQNVTLSCEQNLNHDAMYWYRQDPGQGLRLIYYSQIVNDFQKGDIAEGYSVSREKKESFPLTVTSAQKNPTAFYLCASGAQGSLSQHFGDGTRLSIL.